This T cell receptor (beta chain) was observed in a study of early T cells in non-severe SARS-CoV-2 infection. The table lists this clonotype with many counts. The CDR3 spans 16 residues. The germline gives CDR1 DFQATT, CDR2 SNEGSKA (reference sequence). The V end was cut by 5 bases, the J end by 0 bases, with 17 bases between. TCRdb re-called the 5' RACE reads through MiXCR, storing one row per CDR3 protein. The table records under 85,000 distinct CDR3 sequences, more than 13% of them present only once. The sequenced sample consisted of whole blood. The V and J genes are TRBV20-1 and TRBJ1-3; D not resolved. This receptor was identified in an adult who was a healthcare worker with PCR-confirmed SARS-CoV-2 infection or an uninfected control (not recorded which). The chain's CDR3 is CSAYGRTHSSGNTIYF. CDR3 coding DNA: TGCAGTGCTTACGGACGGACTCATAGCTCTGGAAACACCATATATTTT.